This T cell receptor (beta chain) appears in the sequencing data of a study of human T cells and chemical hapten exposure. Study-level findings and limits: No change in TCRs above 1 in 1000 frequency was produced by DPC sensitization.

Germline CDR1 is SGHTS and CDR2 is YDEGEE. V lost 4 bases and J lost 4, with 17 bases in between. The CDR3 totals 16 residues. The authors' processing: The number of TCRs in each sample had a median of approximately 90,000 and spanned roughly 23,224 to 750,000. MiXCR, run by TCRdb on the RACE reads, gives a single entry per CDR3 protein. The V and J calls here are based on TCRdb, not the publication. The sample has about 250,000 distinct CDR3 sequences; over 7.5% are singletons. On this clonotype itself: Its antigen is not identified.

Time point defined: pre-sensitization, week 0. Treatment reported: therapeutic diphenylcyclopropenone sensitization with weekly scalp DPC. Specimen: whole blood, collected in connection with sensitization to the hapten diphenylcyclopropenone (DPC). This chain joins TRBV5-8 and TRBJ2-2; weak D call: TRBD1 (5 bases). The source of this sequence is a man aged 18-30 years with alopecia areata. Some clones in this sample may be carry-over from other donors' samples. The CDR3 loop reads CASSPGLSVGTGELFF. CDR3 DNA sequence: TGTGCCAGCAGCCCAGGGTTGTCGGTCGGCACCGGGGAGCTGTTTTTT. Together with reference TRBV5-8 and TRBJ2-2, the CDR3 gives the full variable domain: EAGVTQSPTHLIKTRGQQATLRCSPISGHTSVYWYQQALGLGLQFLLWYDEGEERNRGNFPPRFSGRQFPNYSSELNVNALELEDSALYLCASSPGLSVGTGELFFGEGSRLTVL.